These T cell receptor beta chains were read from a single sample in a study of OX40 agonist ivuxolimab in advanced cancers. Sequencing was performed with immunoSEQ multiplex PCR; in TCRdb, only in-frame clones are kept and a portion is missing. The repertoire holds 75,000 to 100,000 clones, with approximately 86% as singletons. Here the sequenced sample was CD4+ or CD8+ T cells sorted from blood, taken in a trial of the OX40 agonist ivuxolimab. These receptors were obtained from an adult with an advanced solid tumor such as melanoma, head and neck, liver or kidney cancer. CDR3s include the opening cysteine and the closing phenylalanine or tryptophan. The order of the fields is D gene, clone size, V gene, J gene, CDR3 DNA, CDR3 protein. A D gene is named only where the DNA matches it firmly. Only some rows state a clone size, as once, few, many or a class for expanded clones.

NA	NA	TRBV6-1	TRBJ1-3	TGTGCCAGCACCCAGACACACTCTGGAAACACCATATATTTT	CASTQTHSGNTIYF
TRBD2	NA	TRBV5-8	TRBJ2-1	TGTGCCAGCAGCCAAGGACTAGCATCCTACAATGAGCAGTTCTTC	CASSQGLASYNEQFF
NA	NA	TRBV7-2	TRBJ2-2	TGTGCCAGCAGCCGGGTCCTGAACACCGGGGAGCTGTTTTTT	CASSRVLNTGELFF
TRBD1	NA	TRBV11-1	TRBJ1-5	TGTGCCAGCAGTCCAGGGACAGGGAGCAATCAGCCCCAGCATTTT	CASSPGTGSNQPQHF
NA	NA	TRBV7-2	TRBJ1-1	TGTGCCAGCAGCCCCCAGGGGTACACTGAAGCTTTCTTT	CASSPQGYTEAFF
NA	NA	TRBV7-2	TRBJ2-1	TGTGCCAGCAGCTTAATGGGAAATGAGCAGTTCTTC	CASSLMGNEQFF
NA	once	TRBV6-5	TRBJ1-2	TGTGCCAGCGGGAAGAACTATGGCTACACCTTC	CASGKNYGYTF
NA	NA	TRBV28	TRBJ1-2	TGTGCCAGCAGGGACGGCAGGGATGGCTACACCTTC	CASRDGRDGYTF
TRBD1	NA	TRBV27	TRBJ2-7	TGTGCCAGCAGTTCGGACAGGCGAGTCTACGAGCAGTACTTC	CASSSDRRVYEQYF
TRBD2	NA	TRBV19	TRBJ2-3	TGTGCCAGTAGTGGCGGGACTAGCGGGAGGAGTGGAAATACGCAGTATTTT	CASSGGTSGRSGNTQYF